Shown below are 27 T cell receptor beta chains from a single sample sequenced in a study of T-cell reconstitution after alpha-beta-depleted transplantation in children. Unique molecular identifiers featured in how the TCRbeta library was prepared. Using its own MiXCR run on the PCR reads, TCRdb lists one record per CDR3 protein. The repertoire holds about 590,000 distinct CDR3 sequences, with around 13% as singletons. This specimen was PBMCs, mostly from graft donor cells, taken 360 days after TCRalphabeta/CD19-depleted stem cell transplant. The receptor source for this set is a male patient between 5 and 17 years old who had a stem cell transplant for acute myeloid leukemia, so the T cells may come from the graft donor.

This chain joins TRBV12-5 and TRBJ2-1; 12 nucleotides align to TRBD2. This CDR3 contains 14 residues. Per the germline V gene, CDR1 is LGHNT and CDR2 is FRNRAP. Germline trimming cut 9 bases from V and 7 bases from J; bases unmatched to any gene: 7. The chain's CDR3 is CASAWTSGTNEQFF. In DNA, the CDR3 is TGTGCTAGCGCCTGGACTAGCGGGACGAATGAGCAGTTCTTC. Supplemented by reference TRBV12-5 and TRBJ2-1, the full variable domain reads DARVTQTPRHKVTEMGQEVTMRCQPILGHNTVFWYRQTMMQGLELLAYFRNRAPLDDSGMPKDRFSAEMPDATLATLKIQPSEPRDSAVYFCASAWTSGTNEQFFGPGTRLTVL.

This clonotype appeared once. This sequence joins TRBV3-1 and TRBJ2-1, with 7 bases identical to TRBD2. Per germline, CDR1 LGHDT and CDR2 YNNKEL (reference sequence). The CDR3 has 15 residues. The junction had 13 bases not matched to a gene; V was cut back by 10 bases and J by 4 bases. The CDR3 DNA reads TGTGCCATCTCCCTGGTGGCTAGCGGTTACAATGAGCAGTTCTTC. This translates into CAISLVASGYNEQFF.

This clonotype has only a few counts. The chain joins TRBV12-3 or TRBV12-4 to TRBJ2-4; D is ambiguous. The CDR3 runs 17 residues. V lost 6 bases, J lost 1 base, and 19 bases lay in between. The CDR3 DNA reads as TGTGCCAGCAGCCCAAAACTCAGTGTTGGGGCCAAAAACATTCAGTACTTC. It specifies CASSPKLSVGAKNIQYF.

This clonotype was picked up a small number of times. The chain employs TRBV5-1 and TRBJ2-1; 7 bases fit TRBD2. The germline V gene has CDR1 SGHRS and CDR2 YFSETQ. With V trimmed by 4 bases and J by 6 bases, 13 bases remained unmatched. There are 16 residues in the CDR3. CDR3 residues: CASSTGGREQGNEQFF. The CDR3 DNA reads TGCGCCAGCAGCACCGGGGGGAGGGAGCAAGGCAATGAGCAGTTCTTC.

The rearrangement joins TRBV14 to TRBJ2-1; 7 nucleotides agree with TRBD1. Trimming cost V 1 base and J 6 bases; bases outside gene matches: 12. CDR1 is SGHDN and CDR2 is FVKESK in the germline V gene. CDR3 length: 17 amino acids. DNA for the CDR3: TGTGCCAGCAGCCAAGCGGCGCCGGGACAGATAACCAATGAGCAGTTCTTC. Amino acid sequence: CASSQAAPGQITNEQFF.

The chain employs TRBV12-3 or TRBV12-4 and TRBJ2-3; TRBD2 aligns across 13 bases. This CDR3 region has 17 residues. The V segment lost 8 bases and the J segment 2 bases; nucleotides outside the gene matches: 10. This CDR3 reads CASGGTSGKDPTDTQYF. CDR3 nucleotide sequence: TGTGCCAGCGGCGGGACTAGCGGGAAAGATCCCACAGATACGCAGTATTTT.

This clonotype was recorded at least ten times. CDR3 residues: CSAIDGDRDLTDTQYF. CDR3 nucleotides: TGCAGTGCTATTGACGGGGACAGGGATCTCACAGATACGCAGTATTTT. The rearrangement uses TRBV20-1 and TRBJ2-3; 9 bases are shared with TRBD1. This CDR3 comprises 16 residues. V was clipped by 4 bases and J by 2 bases; unmatched bases: 10. Germline-derived CDR1 and CDR2 are DFQATT and SNEGSKA (reference sequence).

This clonotype was observed a handful of times. V and J are TRBV20-1 and TRBJ1-5, with TRBD1 identical over 8 bases. CDR1 and CDR2 from the germline V gene are DFQATT and SNEGSKA (reference sequence). The CDR3 consists of 13 residues. Trimming cost V 4 bases and J 6 bases; bases outside gene matches: 5. DNA for the CDR3: TGCAGTGCTATTCAGGGGGCTGGTCAGCCCCAGCATTTT. Protein product: CSAIQGAGQPQHF.

J is TRBJ2-5 and V is TRBV20-1; 11 nucleotides match TRBD2. The CDR3 covers 16 residues. The germline CDR1 and CDR2 sequences are DFQATT and SNEGSKA (reference sequence). The J segment lost 6 bases and the V segment lost 3 bases, leaving 12 bases of the junction unmatched. CDR3 sequence: CSASTLAGGPRKTQYF. The CDR3 bases are TGCAGTGCTAGTACTCTAGCGGGAGGACCTCGAAAGACCCAGTACTTC.

The gene calls are TRBV23-1 and TRBJ2-1; 11 bases are a match to TRBD2. TRBV23-1 has ORF status, its function being uncertain. The CDR3 is made up of 18 amino acids. Unmatched junction bases numbered 10, after V lost 2 bases and J lost 4 bases. The CDR3 here is CASSQRILAGGSYNEQFF. The CDR3 DNA reads as TGCGCCAGCAGTCAAAGGATCTTAGCGGGAGGGTCGTACAATGAGCAGTTCTTC.

This chain connects TRBV9 to TRBJ2-4; D uncertain. Germline V gives CDR1 SGDLS, CDR2 YYNGEE. CDR3 length: 14 residues. Trimming removed 1 base from V and 6 bases from J, with 11 bases in between. The CDR3 sequence is CASSVFSQANIQYF. DNA for the CDR3: TGTGCCAGCAGCGTATTTAGCCAGGCAAACATTCAGTACTTC.

The chain recombines TRBV5-1 with TRBJ2-1; weak D call: TRBD2 (6 bases). Germline values: CDR1 SGHRS, CDR2 YFSETQ. This CDR3 spans 15 amino acids. V was cut by 2 bases and J by 2 bases, with 11 bases left in between. The CDR3 is CASSFRAGPYNEQFF. The CDR3 DNA reads TGCGCCAGCAGCTTTCGCGCGGGACCCTACAATGAGCAGTTCTTC. Based on the CDR3 plus reference TRBV5-1 and TRBJ2-1, the full variable domain is KAGVTQTPRYLIKTRGQQVTLSCSPISGHRSVSWYQQTPGQGLQFLFEYFSETQRNKGNFPGRFSGRQFSNSRSEMNVSTLELGDSALYLCASSFRAGPYNEQFFGPGTRLTVL.

The table lists this clonotype with many counts. This rearrangement joins TRBV29-1 to TRBJ2-2; the D gene is possibly TRBD1 (6 bases). The CDR3 length is 15 residues. Trimming cost V 4 bases and J 4 bases, with 16 bases left between them. Germline V gene lookup returns CDR1 SQVTM and CDR2 ANQGSEA. The CDR3 coding sequence is TGCAGCGTTGGCACGGGACACCCGGGCACCGGGGAGCTGTTTTTT. Protein: CSVGTGHPGTGELFF.

This clonotype was recorded a few times. This chain uses TRBV14 with TRBJ1-1; D gene uncertain. The CDR3 spans 17 residues. V shed 0 bases and J shed 3 bases, with 17 bases lying between them. CDR1 SGHDN and CDR2 FVKESK come from the germline V gene. The CDR3 sequence: CASSQEMGSLLYTEAFF. In DNA, the CDR3 is TGTGCCAGCAGCCAAGAGATGGGTAGTCTGCTCTACACTGAAGCTTTCTTT.

This clonotype was found a few times. The J gene is TRBJ1-1, the V gene TRBV7-9; D not resolved. CDR3 length: 14 residues. Between the trimmed V and J ends, which lost 3 bases and 1 base, there was a span of 9 bases. The germline V gene has CDR1 SEHNR and CDR2 FQNEAQ (reference sequence). CDR3 sequence reads: CASSLPVSNTEAFF. The CDR3 DNA is TGTGCCAGCAGCTTGCCGGTTTCGAACACTGAAGCTTTCTTT.

The chain links TRBV30 to TRBJ2-7; D gene ambiguous. Trimming took off 3 bases at V and 1 base at J, with 7 bases between the two ends. The germline V gene encodes CDR1 GTSNPN and CDR2 SVGIG (reference sequence). The CDR3 is made up of 12 amino acids. The DNA of the CDR3 is TGTGCCTGGAGGGACGCATCCTACGAGCAGTACTTC. It encodes CAWRDASYEQYF.

J is TRBJ1-1 and V is TRBV6-2 or TRBV6-3; D is ambiguous. The CDR3 covers 14 residues. Trimming left V 4 bases short and J 0 bases short, with 9 bases between. Germline CDR1 is MNHEY and CDR2 is SVGEGT. The CDR3: CASSSLGLNTEAFF. DNA for the CDR3: TGTGCCAGCAGTTCCCTCGGGTTGAACACTGAAGCTTTCTTT.

Here the CDR3 DNA reads TGTGCCAGCAGTCGCCGCGAGGTTTCCAGGAACACCGGGGAGCTGTTTTTT. Translated, it gives CASSRREVSRNTGELFF. The V and J genes are TRBV7-2 and TRBJ2-2, with no clear D. The V gene's germline CDR1 is SGHTA and CDR2 FQGNSA. CDR3 size: 17 residues. The V gene lost 6 bases and the J gene lost 1 base, with 18 bases spanning the gap.

The gene calls are TRBV7-2 and TRBJ2-5; 13 bases agree with TRBD2. The CDR3 sequence is 21 residues long. Germline loops: CDR1 SGHTA, CDR2 FQGNSA. Trimming removed 5 bases from V and 4 bases from J; junction bases left unmatched: 22. This CDR3 is CASSPFPSGLAGSWRAETQYF. The CDR3 DNA reads as TGTGCCAGCAGCCCATTCCCATCGGGACTAGCGGGATCCTGGAGAGCAGAGACCCAGTACTTC.

The V and J genes are TRBV19 and TRBJ2-7; a possible D gene is TRBD1 (7 bases). This CDR3 contains 15 residues. The germline gives CDR1 LNHDA, CDR2 SQIVND (reference sequence). V was shortened by 3 bases and J by 2 bases, with 14 bases between the two germline ends. The CDR3 here is CASSIPGGGPYEQYF. CDR3 DNA sequence: TGTGCCAGTAGTATCCCCGGAGGGGGCCCCTACGAGCAGTACTTC.

This clonotype has more than one count but fewer than ten. V usage is TRBV29-1 and J usage is TRBJ1-2; D not resolved. The CDR3 covers 11 residues. V lost 8 bases and J 4 bases, leaving 11 bases between the germline ends. CDR1 and CDR2 (germline): SQVTM, ANQGSEA. The CDR3 region has the DNA TGCAGCTCAGCCGACCTCTATGGCTACACCTTC. Translated: CSSADLYGYTF.

This clonotype was seen a few times. The V gene is TRBV15, the J gene TRBJ2-6; D might be TRBD2 (5 bases). The V and J ends lost 0 bases and 0 bases respectively, with 15 bases between them. Germline V CDR1 and CDR2: LNHNV, YYDKDF (reference sequence). The CDR3 is 19 amino acids. The CDR3 DNA follows: TGTGCCACCAGCAGAGATGGACTTTTTCAAGCCTCTGGGGCCAACGTCCTGACTTTC. Translated, it gives CATSRDGLFQASGANVLTF.

This clonotype occurred many times. This chain joins TRBV28 and TRBJ2-1, with D unresolved. The V gene lost 6 bases and the J gene lost 8 bases, with 8 bases spanning the gap. The CDR3 sequence is 11 residues long. The germline gives CDR1 MDHEN, CDR2 SYDVKM. The CDR3 DNA reads TGTGCCAGCAGAAACTTGCATGAGCAGTTCTTC. As protein: CASRNLHEQFF.

This clonotype has only a few counts. The chain employs TRBV29-1 and TRBJ2-7, with unresolved D. The CDR3 runs 15 residues. Germline values: CDR1 SQVTM, CDR2 ANQGSEA. Trimming cost V 1 base and J 0 bases, with 13 bases left between them. The CDR3: CSVEVRLTSSYEQYF. The CDR3 region has the DNA TGCAGCGTTGAAGTTAGGCTTACGAGCTCCTACGAGCAGTACTTC.

This clonotype occurred a few times. The chain combines TRBV12-3 or TRBV12-4 with TRBJ2-2; no clear D gene. The CDR3 runs to 14 residues. V lost 3 bases and J 1 base, leaving 6 bases between the germline ends. The CDR3 DNA reads as TGTGCCAGCAGTTTCTTCCTGAACACCGGGGAGCTGTTTTTT. Protein sequence: CASSFFLNTGELFF.

The CDR3 sequence is CAISESEQDPISGEELFF. In DNA, the CDR3 is TGTGCCATCAGTGAGTCAGAGCAGGACCCAATCTCCGGGGAGGAGCTGTTTTTT. The chain employs TRBV10-3 and TRBJ2-2; maybe TRBD2 (5 bases). This CDR3 is built from 18 residues. V lost 0 bases to trimming and J lost 10 bases, with 24 bases between them. From germline, CDR1 is ENHRY and CDR2 SYGVKD.

The V and J genes are TRBV25-1 and TRBJ2-3, with a possible D match to TRBD1 (5 bases). The CDR3 is 15 amino acids. Germline V lookup: CDR1 MGHDK, CDR2 SYGVNS. The ends were cut back, 1 base at V and 3 bases at J, with 11 bases in the middle. The CDR3: CASSEWGGGTDTQYF. The CDR3 bases are TGTGCCAGCAGTGAATGGGGCGGTGGTACAGATACGCAGTATTTT.